A single sample is the source of the 16 T cell receptor beta chains below, sequenced in a study of T-cell reconstitution after alpha-beta-depleted transplantation in children. Preparation of the TCRbeta library used unique molecular identifiers. TCRdb processed the PCR reads anew with MiXCR; each CDR3 protein has one entry. In the table there are 150,000 to 250,000 distinct CDR3 sequences, around 5.9% of which are singletons. This material consisted of PBMCs, taken before TCRalphabeta/CD19-depleted stem cell transplant. These receptors were obtained from a girl in the first two years of life with combined immunodeficiency, due to receive a stem cell transplant.

This clonotype was observed a few times. V gene TRBV7-2 combines with J gene TRBJ2-5, with 8 nucleotides matching TRBD2. CDR1 SGHTA and CDR2 FQGNSA come from the germline V gene. Germline trimming cut 6 bases from V and 4 bases from J; bases unmatched to any gene: 4. CDR3 length: 13 residues. CDR3 in amino acids: CASSGLASETQYF. CDR3 coding DNA: TGTGCCAGCAGTGGACTAGCCTCAGAGACCCAGTACTTC. The full variable domain, completed using reference TRBV7-2 and TRBJ2-5, is GAGVSQSPSNKVTEKGKDVELRCDPISGHTALYWYRQSLGQGLEFLIYFQGNSAPDKSGLPSDRFSAERTGGSVSTLTIQRTQQEDSAVYLCASSGLASETQYFGPGTRLLVL.

In its sample, this clonotype was seen many times. The rearrangement uses TRBV3-1 and TRBJ2-3, with a weak D call TRBD2 (6 bases). The CDR3 runs to 16 residues. V was pared by 0 bases and J by 5 bases, with 15 bases between. Germline CDR1 and CDR2: LGHDT and YNNKEL (reference sequence). The CDR3 coding sequence is TGTGCCAGCAGCCAAGACCTGACGGGGGTGGGAGATACGCAGTATTTT. It codes for CASSQDLTGVGDTQYF.

This chain connects TRBV7-6 to TRBJ2-6; D call uncertain. V shed 1 base and J shed 4 bases, with 11 bases lying between them. The CDR3 runs to 16 residues. Germline CDR1 is SGHVS and CDR2 is FNYEAQ. The CDR3: CASSLVGESGANVLTF. CDR3 DNA sequence: TGTGCCAGCAGCTTAGTTGGAGAATCAGGGGCCAACGTCCTGACTTTC.

Many counts were recorded for this clonotype. The V and J genes are TRBV20-1 and TRBJ1-2; D gene unclear. The CDR3 loop spans 13 amino acids. Germline CDR1 is DFQATT and CDR2 is SNEGSKA (reference sequence). The V end lost 6 bases, the J end lost 2 bases, and 13 bases lay between the germline ends. The CDR3 sequence: CSALGLRNYGYTF. CDR3 DNA: TGCAGTGCCCTCGGGCTAAGGAACTATGGCTACACCTTC.

This clonotype was recorded at least ten times. As DNA, the CDR3 is TGTGCCAGCAGCCCCCTAGGGGAGGGAAACAATGAGCAGTTCTTC. It codes for CASSPLGEGNNEQFF. J is TRBJ2-1 and V is TRBV7-8; 7 bases agree with TRBD2. In germline, CDR1 is SGHVS, CDR2 FQNEAQ. The CDR3 is 15 amino acids. Unmatched junction bases numbered 9, after V lost 5 bases and J lost 5 bases.

This clonotype was found many times. The CDR3 DNA reads TGTGCCAGCAGCTACTATGGAGGGAGCTCTGGAAACACCATATATTTT. It translates to CASSYYGGSSGNTIYF. This chain joins TRBV7-2 and TRBJ1-3; D not certain. CDR3 length: 16 residues. The ends were cut back, 4 bases at V and 0 bases at J, with 13 bases in the middle. The germline V gene encodes CDR1 SGHTA and CDR2 FQGNSA.

This clonotype was seen at least ten times. The V gene is TRBV7-7, the J gene TRBJ2-5; TRBD2 is a possible D gene (5 bases). V lost 10 bases and J lost 2, with 14 bases in between. Germline CDR1 SSHAT, CDR2 FNYEAQ (reference sequence). The CDR3 has 13 residues. CDR3 DNA: TGTGCCACCGCGGAGGCTTTGCAAGAGACCCAGTACTTC. Translated: CATAEALQETQYF. The full variable domain, completed using reference TRBV7-7 and TRBJ2-5, is GAGVSQSPRYKVTKRGQDVTLRCDPISSHATLYWYQQALGQGPEFLTYFNYEAQPDKSGLPSDRFSAERPEGSISTLTIQRTEQRDSAMYRCATAEALQETQYFGPGTRLLVL.

This clonotype has a count of ten or more. V and J are TRBV29-1 and TRBJ2-3, with D tentatively TRBD1 (5 bases). Looked up from germline, CDR1 is SQVTM and CDR2 is ANQGSEA. Trimming shortened V by 4 bases and J by 4 bases, and 12 bases separated the two germline ends. This CDR3 has 13 residues. The CDR3 reads CSVGTTSPDTQYF. The DNA of the CDR3 is TGCAGCGTTGGGACAACGAGTCCAGATACGCAGTATTTT.

This clonotype was counted at least ten times. The chain combines TRBV4-3 with TRBJ2-2; D gene unclear. Per germline, CDR1 LGHNA and CDR2 YSLEER. V was cut by 5 bases and J by 6 bases, with 13 bases left in between. CDR3 length: 14 residues. The CDR3 spells CASSRILAAGELFF. In nucleotides, the CDR3 is TGCGCCAGCAGCAGAATATTGGCGGCCGGGGAGCTGTTTTTT.

There are many counts of this clonotype. The V gene is TRBV28, the J gene TRBJ1-6; 8 nucleotides agree with TRBD1. The CDR3 is made up of 16 amino acids. The trim removed 2 bases at V and 6 bases at J, leaving 6 bases unmatched. Germline V gene sequence: CDR1 MDHEN, CDR2 SYDVKM. CDR3 region: CASSLIGTGANSPLHF. The CDR3, as DNA: TGTGCCAGCAGTTTAATTGGGACAGGAGCTAATTCACCCCTCCACTTT.

In this sample, this clonotype turned up many times. The chain uses TRBV7-9 and TRBJ2-1; D unclear. V lost 4 bases and J 10 bases, leaving 17 bases between the germline ends. CDR1 is SEHNR and CDR2 is FQNEAQ in the germline V gene (reference sequence). This CDR3 region has 14 residues. CDR3 protein: CASSSFRPYNEQFF. CDR3 bases: TGTGCCAGCAGCTCATTTCGCCCATATAACGAGCAGTTCTTC.

Ten or more counts support this clonotype. DNA of the CDR3: TGCGCCAGCAGCCAAGCCCCGGGCAGGGTATGGAATTCACCCCTCCACTTT. Translated, it gives CASSQAPGRVWNSPLHF. The chain links TRBV4-3 to TRBJ1-6; a possible D gene is TRBD1 (5 bases). This CDR3 has 17 amino acids. The germline gives CDR1 LGHNA, CDR2 YSLEER. Trimming stripped 1 base from V and 7 bases from J, with 17 bases between.

The table lists this clonotype with many counts. The gene calls are TRBV9 and TRBJ2-3; 7 nucleotides agree with TRBD1. This CDR3 is 14 amino acids long. V lost 4 bases to trimming and J lost 2 bases; unmatched junction nucleotides: 4. Germline CDR1 is SGDLS and CDR2 is YYNGEE. The CDR3: CASSTDRVTDTQYF. CDR3 DNA: TGTGCCAGCAGCACCGACAGGGTCACAGATACGCAGTATTTT.

The table lists this clonotype with a count of one. This chain joins TRBV7-9 and TRBJ2-7, with 10 bases aligning to TRBD1. The CDR3 contains 17 residues. Per the germline V gene, CDR1 is SEHNR and CDR2 is FQNEAQ (reference sequence). J gave up 2 bases and V 4 bases, and 11 bases lay outside the gene matches. DNA for the CDR3: TGTGCCAGCAGCTCATATTTATCCGGGACAGGGGCCTACGAGCAGTACTTC. It translates to CASSSYLSGTGAYEQYF.

The table lists this clonotype with many counts. The chain has TRBV4-1 and TRBJ1-1; 7 bases map to TRBD1. Trimming cost V 0 bases and J 2 bases; bases outside gene matches: 6. The length of the CDR3 is 16 residues. The germline CDR1 and CDR2 sequences are MGHRA and YSYEKL. The CDR3 loop is CASSQDSDRLNTEAFF. In DNA, the CDR3 is TGCGCCAGCAGCCAAGATTCGGACAGGCTAAACACTGAAGCTTTCTTT.

This clonotype has more than one count but fewer than ten. The chain links TRBV20-1 to TRBJ2-7, with 9 bases matching TRBD2. The germline gives CDR1 DFQATT, CDR2 SNEGSKA (reference sequence). The junction had 16 bases not matched to a gene; V was cut back by 5 bases and J by 5 bases. CDR3 size: 16 residues. CDR3 amino acids: CSAPPLRLAVGDEQYF. CDR3 in DNA: TGCAGTGCTCCCCCCCTAAGACTAGCGGTAGGCGACGAGCAGTACTTC.